The clone carrying this TCR beta chain was seen a single time. TCRdb's table, derived via immunoSEQ multiplex PCR, lists solely in-frame clones and lacks some. The sample lists some 120,000 clones, about 95% occurring once. The sample comes from a study of control samples from healthy donors and cancer patients. The CDR3 is 15 residues long. The V end was cut by 2 bases, the J end by 3 bases, with 11 bases between. CDR1 is SEHNR, CDR2 FQNEAQ, per germline (reference sequence). The receptor's source is a man in his thirties or forties in good health. Sequenced sample: blood. The chain has TRBV7-9 and TRBJ1-5; D is unresolved. CDR3 amino acids: CASSLSGDSNQPQHF. The CDR3 nucleotides read TGTGCCAGCAGCTTATCCGGGGATTCCAATCAGCCCCAGCATTTT. Full variable domain (outside the CDR3, taken from reference TRBV7-9 and TRBJ1-5): DTGVSQNPRHKITKRGQNVTFRCDPISEHNRLYWYRQTLGQGPEFLTYFQNEAQLEKSRLLSDRFSAERPKGSFSTLEIQRTEQGDSAMYLCASSLSGDSNQPQHFGDGTRLSIL.